The entry that follows covers one T cell receptor beta chain sequence. The antigen it recognizes is unknown. Based on the germline V gene (reference sequence), the CDR1 and CDR2 sequences are WNHNN and SYGVQD. The CDR3 covers 14 residues, taking in both the cysteine and the phenylalanine. The DNA is unrecorded. This sample stems from a study of T cells expressing NK-cell markers (dated by TCRdb to between 2020 and 2021). A note on the overall study: In sorted CD3+CD56+NKG2C+, CD3+CD56+NKG2C- and CD3+CD56-NKG2C+ T-cell subsets from about 8 donors, TCR beta-chain repertoires were profiled. Of the eight sequenced donors, seven were found to be HCMV-seropositive and one was found to be HCMV-seronegative. Randomly selected healthy volunteers, three men and five women, were used as the eight sequenced donors. Sequencing of the libraries produced 2 x 150 bp reads on Illumina HiSeq 2000/2500, MiSeq or NextSeq. The paper's findings and limits, for the study overall: Those dominant clonotypes were again the most abundant among CD3+CD56-NKG2C+ cells in a few donors, at roughly 28.3-60.1%. Whether the expanded NKG2C-expressing T cell clones were specific for HCMV antigens remained unclear. For 5 or 6 donors, the dominant CD3+CD56+NKG2C+ clonotypes were among the top 10 CD8+ clonotypes and accounted for roughly 1.0-8% of CD8+ T cells.

For sequencing, an Illumina HiSeq 2000 was employed. The TCR beta cDNA libraries were made using 5'RACE template switching, a step that added both a universal primer site and unique molecular identifiers. Priming for cDNA synthesis came from the TCR beta constant segment, and two successive PCR amplification steps followed. As for the authors' bioinformatics: MIGEC handled demultiplexing of the reads and grouping by UMI, while MiTCR was used to assemble and quantify clonotypes. To exclude erroneous sequences, any TCR cDNA sequence not supported by at least two reads was discarded. The tcR package was used for downstream repertoire analysis, and clonotypes were matched across fractions by CDR3 nucleotide sequence plus V segment. VDJmatch was used to annotate antigen specificity against VDJdb, with one amino acid substitution in CDR3 permitted. After TCRdb reprocessed the reads, each CDR3 protein sequence was kept as one row, without DNA. For this entry, the V and J calls and clone size follow TCRdb and not the study's own pipeline. The sample's own table lists around 380,000 distinct CDR3 sequences. The ten most abundant clones make up about 10% of the sample.

HCMV-specific IgG was detected in serum with a commercial ELISA kit to determine HCMV serostatus. Ficoll density gradient centrifugation was used to isolate peripheral blood mononuclear cells from blood. This clonotype originated in a woman aged 45-65 years in good health. Donor details come from another sample of the same person, matched by shared clones. The sequence joins TRBV10-1 to TRBJ2-1; TCRdb indicates TRBD1, and absent DNA this call remains unverified. The sequencing input was blood T cells: a sorted CD56 or NKG2C T cell subset, CD4+ or CD8+ T cells, or bulk PBMC T cells (not recorded which). The encoded CDR3 is CASSSPGDSDEQFF.